This T cell receptor (beta chain) was retrieved from a study of blood T cell repertoires in COVID-19. About the research overall: Samples representing acute and convalescent COVID-19 were sourced from the United States, Italy and Spain. Nucleic acid was either cDNA or gDNA, and it came from T cells, B-cell-depleted T cells, or PBMCs.

Study processing details: Scientists estimated how many nucleated cells there were by amplifying reference gene primers. Measured with immunoSEQ multiplex PCR; TCRdb has only the in-frame clones, and not every one. The V and J calls and clone size were taken over from that table, and D and trimming were inferred from the DNA. The sample includes about 360,000 clones, 81% of them seen just once. With V trimmed by 2 bases and J by 0 bases, 11 bases remained unmatched. Looked up from germline, CDR1 is GTSNPN and CDR2 is SVGIG (reference sequence). The CDR3 runs 17 residues. The TCR comes from a human donor with acute or convalescent COVID-19. The donor label of this sample is uncertain. This chain links TRBV30 with TRBJ1-2; 8 bases are a match to TRBD1. Sequenced: peripheral blood. CDR3 bases: TGTGCCTGGAGTATAATATTCGGGACAGGCCCTAACTATGGCTACACCTTC. Translated: CAWSIIFGTGPNYGYTF.